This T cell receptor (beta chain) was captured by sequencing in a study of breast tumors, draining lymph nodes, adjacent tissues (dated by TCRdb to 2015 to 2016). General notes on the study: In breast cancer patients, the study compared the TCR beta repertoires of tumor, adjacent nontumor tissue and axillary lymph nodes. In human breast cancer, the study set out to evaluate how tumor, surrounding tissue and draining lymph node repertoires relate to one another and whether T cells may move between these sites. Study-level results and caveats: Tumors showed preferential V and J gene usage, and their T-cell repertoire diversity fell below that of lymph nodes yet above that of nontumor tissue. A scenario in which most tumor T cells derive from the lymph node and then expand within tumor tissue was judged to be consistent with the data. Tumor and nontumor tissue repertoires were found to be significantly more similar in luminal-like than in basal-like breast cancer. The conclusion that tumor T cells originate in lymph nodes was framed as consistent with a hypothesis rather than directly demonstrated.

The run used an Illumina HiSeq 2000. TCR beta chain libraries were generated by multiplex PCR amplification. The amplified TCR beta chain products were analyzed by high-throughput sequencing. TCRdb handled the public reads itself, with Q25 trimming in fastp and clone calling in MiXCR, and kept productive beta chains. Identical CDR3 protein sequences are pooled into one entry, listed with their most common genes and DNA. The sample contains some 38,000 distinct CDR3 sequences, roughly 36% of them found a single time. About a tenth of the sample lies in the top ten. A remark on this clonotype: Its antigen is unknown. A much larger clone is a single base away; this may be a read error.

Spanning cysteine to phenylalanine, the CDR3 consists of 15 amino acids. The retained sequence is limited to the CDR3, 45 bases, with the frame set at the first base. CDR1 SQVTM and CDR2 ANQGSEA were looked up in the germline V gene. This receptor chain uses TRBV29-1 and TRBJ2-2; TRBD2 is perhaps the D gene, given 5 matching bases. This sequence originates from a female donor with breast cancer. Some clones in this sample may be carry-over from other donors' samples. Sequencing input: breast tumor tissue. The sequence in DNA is TGCAGCGTCCGAGGTGGCACCCCGAGCACCGGGGAGCTGCTTTTT. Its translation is CSVRGGTPSTGELLF.